This record concerns one T cell receptor beta chain sequence. V lost 3 bases and J lost 2, with 11 bases in between. The CDR3 has 13 residues. CDR1 DFQATT and CDR2 SNEGSKA come from the germline V gene (reference sequence). The sample comes from a study of blood T cells in healthy people across ages. A second PCR, run for about 7 to 11 cycles, used a sample-barcoded 5' primer plus a J-beta primer mix. TCRdb analysed the 5' RACE reads with MiXCR anew, one entry per CDR3 protein. Of hundreds of thousands of distinct CDR3 sequences listed, 25% are singletons. A further study also used this sample, focusing on T cells of mothers and their children.

The gene calls are TRBV20-1 and TRBJ2-7; D perhaps matches TRBD1 (5 bases). The receptor's source is a boy younger than 18 in good health. Sequenced input: blood. CDR3 in DNA: TGCAGTGCTAGCGATGACAGCCCCTACGAGCAGTACTTC. Amino acid sequence: CSASDDSPYEQYF.